A single sample is the source of the 7 T cell receptor beta chains below, sequenced in a study of cytotoxic CD8 clonotypes in ibrutinib-treated CLL. Sequencing used immunoSEQ multiplex PCR; TCRdb keeps in-frame clones, though not all of them. Among roughly 200,000 clones listed, 60% to 80% were seen once. Source: PBMCs, taken after 12 months of ibrutinib treatment. These receptors were taken from a human donor with chronic lymphocytic leukemia.

This rearrangement joins TRBV4-1 to TRBJ2-3; perhaps TRBD2 as D (6 bases). The V gene's germline CDR1 is MGHRA and CDR2 YSYEKL. V dropped 0 bases and J dropped 4 bases, with 20 bases sitting between them. This CDR3 comprises 18 residues. CDR3 protein: CASSQETRAAGAADTQYF. The CDR3 nucleotides are TGCGCCAGCAGCCAAGAGACTAGGGCGGCCGGGGCCGCAGATACGCAGTATTTT.

The chain combines TRBV29-1 with TRBJ2-7; a possible D gene is TRBD1 (5 bases). The germline V gene has CDR1 SQVTM and CDR2 ANQGSEA. V was trimmed by 4 bases and J by 2 bases, leaving 9 bases between them. This CDR3 contains 12 residues. In DNA, the CDR3 is TGCAGCGTTGGAAAGGGGACCTACGAGCAGTACTTC. The encoded protein is CSVGKGTYEQYF.

The rearrangement links TRBV11-3 to TRBJ2-1; D call uncertain. This CDR3 has 13 residues. Germline V gives CDR1 SGHNT, CDR2 YENEEA. The ends were cut back, 5 bases at V and 9 bases at J, with 14 bases in the middle. The CDR3 region has the DNA TGTGCCAGCAGCCCCGTGGGCAGAGCTGAGCAGTTCTTC. Its protein product is CASSPVGRAEQFF.

Turning to this clone: The germline gene is not matched at one end of the junction; a read error may be the cause. Within the sample, other DNA sequences also encode this same CDR3. The gene calls are TRBV27 and TRBJ1-1; no firm D call. Germline V gene data show CDR1 as MNHEY and CDR2 as SMNVEV (reference sequence). The CDR3 has 13 residues. The CDR3 sequence: CASSLSRNTEAFF. The CDR3 DNA sequence: TGTGCCAGCAGTTTGTCCAGGAACACTGAGGCTTTCTTT.

V gene TRBV28 combines with J gene TRBJ1-2; 10 bases fit TRBD1. Germline CDR1 MDHEN, CDR2 SYDVKM. This CDR3 is built from 12 residues. J was trimmed by 9 bases and V by 6 bases; bases with no gene match: 4. The CDR3 DNA reads TGTGCCAGCAGGGGGACAGGGGCGAGCTACACCTTC. Its translation: CASRGTGASYTF.

The V and J genes are TRBV28 and TRBJ2-7, with TRBD1 as a possible D gene (6 bases). Germline lookup yields CDR1 MDHEN and CDR2 SYDVKM. The germline V and J ends were trimmed by 8 bases and 0 bases, with 8 bases remaining between them. CDR3 length: 12 residues. CDR3 region: CASGQNSYEQYF. In nucleotides, the CDR3 is TGTGCCAGCGGACAGAACTCCTACGAGCAGTACTTC.

V is TRBV6-6 and J is TRBJ2-1; 9 nucleotides align to TRBD2. The CDR3 spans 16 residues. Germline-derived CDR1 and CDR2 are MNHNY and SVGAGI (reference sequence). Unmatched junction bases numbered 12, after V lost 5 bases and J lost 7 bases. CDR3 sequence (DNA): TGTGCCAGCAGTCCCCGGTCGCTAGCGGGGTGGAATGAGCAGTTCTTC. Protein: CASSPRSLAGWNEQFF.